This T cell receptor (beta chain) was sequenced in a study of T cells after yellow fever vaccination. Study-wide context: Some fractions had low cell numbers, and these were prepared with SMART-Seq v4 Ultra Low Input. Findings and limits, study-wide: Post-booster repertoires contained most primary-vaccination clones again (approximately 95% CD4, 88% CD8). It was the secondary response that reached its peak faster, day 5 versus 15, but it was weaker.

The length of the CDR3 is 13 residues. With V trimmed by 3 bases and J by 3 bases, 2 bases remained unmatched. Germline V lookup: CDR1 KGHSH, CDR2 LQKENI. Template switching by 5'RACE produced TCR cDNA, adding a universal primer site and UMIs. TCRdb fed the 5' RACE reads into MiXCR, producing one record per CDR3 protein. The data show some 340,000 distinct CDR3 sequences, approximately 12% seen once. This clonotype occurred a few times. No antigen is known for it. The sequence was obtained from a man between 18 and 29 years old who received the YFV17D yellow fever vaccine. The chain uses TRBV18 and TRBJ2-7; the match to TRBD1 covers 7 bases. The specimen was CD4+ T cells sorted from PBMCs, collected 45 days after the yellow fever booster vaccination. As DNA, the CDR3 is TGTGCCAGCTCACCGGGACAGCTCTACGAGCAGTACTTC. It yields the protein CASSPGQLYEQYF.